The clone carrying this T cell receptor beta chain came up once. The sample belongs to a study of T cell changes during pregnancy in multiple sclerosis. The germline gives CDR1 ENHRY, CDR2 SYGVKD. Between the trimmed V and J ends, which lost 4 bases and 1 base, there was a span of 11 bases. The CDR3 has 15 amino acids. Libraries were prepared by immunoSEQ multiplex PCR; TCRdb keeps only in-frame clonotypes and omits some of them. The sample includes tens of thousands of clones, roughly 90% of them seen just once. The chain links TRBV10-3 to TRBJ1-5; D is unresolved. This specimen was peripheral blood, taken in the second trimester of pregnancy. This sequence was found in a female donor in good health, enrolled as a control in a pregnancy study. The CDR3 DNA sequence: TGTGCCATCAGTGTGGGGAGGGAGAGCAATCAGCCCCAGCATTTT. This translates into CAISVGRESNQPQHF.